The next 2 T cell receptor beta chains were all read from a single sample in a study of T cell repertoires in cytomegalovirus infection (dated by TCRdb to the late 2010s). The sequencer listed for this sample is Illumina HiSeq 1500. TCRdb itself trimmed the public reads at Q25 with fastp, ran MiXCR and retained productive beta chains. Entries that share a CDR3 protein sequence are merged under the most common genes and DNA. Counted in this sample were 700,000 to 850,000 distinct CDR3 sequences; approximately 29% of them appeared once. 9.5% to 15% of the sample is taken by the ten largest. The treatment or condition label of this sample denotes: in vitro stimulation with specific CMV peptide epitopes to enrich CMV-specific T cells. These TCRs' antigens remain unknown. Source: cultured CD8+ T cells from PBMCs, taken from culture after CMV antigen stimulation. Receptor source: a human donor in good health (CMV status not recorded). Some clones in this sample may be carry-over from other donors' samples.

The sample holds a few counts of this clonotype. The J gene is TRBJ2-1, the V gene TRBV27; perhaps D is TRBD1 or TRBD2 (6 bases each). The germline CDR1 and CDR2 sequences are MNHEY and SMNVEV (reference sequence). The V and J ends lost 3 bases and 2 bases respectively, with 11 bases between them. CDR3 length: 15 residues. As DNA, the CDR3 is TGTGCCAGCAGTTTTACGGGGGCAGCCTACAATGAGCAGTTCTTC. It specifies CASSFTGAAYNEQFF.

The chain links TRBV5-1 to TRBJ1-6; D is possibly TRBD1 (6 bases). The CDR3 consists of 17 residues. Trimming removed 2 bases from V and 0 bases from J, with 12 bases in between. CDR1 is SGHRS and CDR2 is YFSETQ in the germline V gene. The CDR3: CASSFPGEDSYNSPLHF. The CDR3 DNA follows: TGCGCCAGCAGCTTCCCAGGGGAGGACTCCTATAATTCACCCCTCCACTTT.